Given below is one T cell receptor beta chain in context. Its antigen is undetermined. The junction departs from germline at one end; a sequencing error may be responsible. The sample originates from a study of cytomegalovirus exposure and HLA in healthy donors. Turning to the study itself: Across 350 to 500 genotyped donors, 81% landed in the Caucasian-associated ancestry cluster. Points from the study as a whole: The study designated 150 to 200 TCR beta chains cytomegalovirus-associated. V- and J-gene trimming of TCR beta was linked (in a later analysis) to a missense DCLRE1C variant. One later analysis reportedly identified an Asian-associated ancestry cluster that showed fewer N-insertions than the roughly 720-donor mean.

It was with 60 Vbeta and 13 Jbeta primers that the PCR ran. The assay was immunoSEQ multiplex PCR, and TCRdb's table has in-frame clones only and misses some. Its table lists 70,000 or so clones. CDR1 is SGHRS, CDR2 YFSETQ, per germline. CDR3 length equals 14 residues. The TCR was taken from a boy aged 5-17 years in good health and CMV-seronegative. Sequenced material: PBMCs. The gene calls are TRBV5-1 and TRBJ2-4; TRBD2 aligns across 16 bases. The CDR3: CASSLAGGTSGGDF. CDR3 DNA sequence: TGCGCCAGCAGCTTGGCAGGTGGGACTAGCGGGGGGGACTTC.